Listed below are T cell receptor beta chains from one sample, sequenced in a study of neurological immune-mediated disorders. TCRdb re-analysed the 5' RACE reads in MiXCR, keeping a single row per CDR3 protein. In the table there are about 37,000 distinct CDR3 sequences, around 10% of which are singletons. The sequencing sample was made of CD4+ T cells from blood. The receptor source for this set is a woman between 25 and 40 years old with HTLV-1-associated myelopathy (HAM/TSP). Both conserved end residues are part of each CDR3. D genes are given only for firm matches. Each size is how often the clone was seen (once, few, many) or a class if it is expanded.

clone_size	d_call	j_call	v_call	cdr3_nt	cdr3_aa
many	.	TRBJ1-4	TRBV10-3	TGTGCCGCCGGGGGGGCAACTAATGAAAAACTGTTTTTT	CAAGGATNEKLFF
many	.	TRBJ1-6	TRBV18	TGTGCCAGCTCACAACTTAAAGGGGCGGGATCACCCCTCCACTTT	CASSQLKGAGSPLHF
many	.	TRBJ2-6	TRBV5-1	TGCGCCAGCAGCTTGCCACCGTTCTCTGGGGCCAACGTCCTGACTTTC	CASSLPPFSGANVLTF
many	.	TRBJ2-2	TRBV19	TGTGCCAGTAGTATAGGGAGAGACACCGGGGAGCTGTTTTTT	CASSIGRDTGELFF
many	.	TRBJ1-1	TRBV5-1	TGCGCCAGCAGCTTGTTTCCAGGGGTCCTAGCTGAAGCTTTCTTT	CASSLFPGVLAEAFF
many	TRBD1	TRBJ2-7	TRBV5-1	TGCGCCAGCAGCTCGAGACAGGGGCTCCACGAGCAGTACTTC	CASSSRQGLHEQYF
many	TRBD1	TRBJ1-5	TRBV11-3	TGTGCCAGCAGCCGCACAGGGGTAGGTGTTCAGCCCCAGCATTTT	CASSRTGVGVQPQHF
many	.	TRBJ2-1	TRBV12-3/TRBV12-4	TGTGCCAACAGTTTCGGGGAAGCCTACAATGAGCAGTTCTTC	CANSFGEAYNEQFF
many	.	TRBJ2-1	TRBV5-1	TGCGCCAGCAGCTTAGATTCCTTAATCGGAGGGGATGAGCAGTTCTTC	CASSLDSLIGGDEQFF
many	.	TRBJ1-1	TRBV6-5	TGTGCCAGCAGTTACTCGGTGCAGGGTAACACTGAAGCTTTCTTT	CASSYSVQGNTEAFF